The sequence of this T cell receptor beta chain was determined in a study of T-cell reconstitution after alpha-beta-depleted transplantation in children. Findings and caveats of the study: It was reported that alpha-beta T cells came from several hundred expanded graft clones (about two months after transplant). T-cell counts and diversity at one year following transplant were attributed mainly to newly produced T cells. Some patients' high day-60 TCRbeta diversity was traced to surviving recipient T cells and thymic progenitors.

TCRbeta library preparation incorporated unique molecular identifiers. TCRdb called the PCR reads again in MiXCR, with one record for every CDR3 protein. The table lists about 980,000 distinct CDR3 sequences, 25% to 30% of them singletons. Per germline, CDR1 LGHDT and CDR2 YNNKEL (reference sequence). V lost 3 bases, J lost 1 base, and 13 bases lay in between. The CDR3 extends over 15 amino acids. To note about this clonotype: Its antigen is still unknown.

The clonotype comes from a boy under three years old who had a stem cell transplant for SCID, so the T cells may come from the graft donor. The specimen was PBMCs, mostly from graft donor cells, collected 360 days after TCRalphabeta/CD19-depleted stem cell transplant. The V and J genes are TRBV3-1 and TRBJ2-7; D is perhaps TRBD1 (6 bases). Here the CDR3 reads CASSHTGIRSYEQYF. The CDR3 bases are TGTGCCAGCAGCCACACAGGGATTCGGTCCTACGAGCAGTACTTC.